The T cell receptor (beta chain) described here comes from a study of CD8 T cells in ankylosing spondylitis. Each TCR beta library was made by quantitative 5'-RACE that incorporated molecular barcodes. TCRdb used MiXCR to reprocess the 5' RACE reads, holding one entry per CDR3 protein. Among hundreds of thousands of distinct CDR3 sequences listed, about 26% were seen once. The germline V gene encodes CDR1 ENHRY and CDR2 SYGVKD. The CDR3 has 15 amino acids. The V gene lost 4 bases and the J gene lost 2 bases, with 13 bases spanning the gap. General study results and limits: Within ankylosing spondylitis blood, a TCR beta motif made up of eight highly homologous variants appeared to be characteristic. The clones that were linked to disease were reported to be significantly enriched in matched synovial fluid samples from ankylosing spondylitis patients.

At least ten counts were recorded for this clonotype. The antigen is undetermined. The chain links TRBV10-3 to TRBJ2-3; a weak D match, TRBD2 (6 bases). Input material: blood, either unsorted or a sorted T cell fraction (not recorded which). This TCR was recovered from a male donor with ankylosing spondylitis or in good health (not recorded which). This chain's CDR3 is CAISVRGRTTDTQYF. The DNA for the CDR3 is TGTGCCATCAGTGTACGTGGGAGGACCACAGATACGCAGTATTTT.